This entry lists 29 T cell receptor beta chains sequenced from one sample in a study of T cell responses to AZD1222 COVID-19 vaccine. The method was immunoSEQ multiplex PCR; TCRdb's version includes in-frame clones alone and lacks a portion of them. The sample yields roughly 110,000 clones, about nine tenths seen once. The specimen comprised peripheral blood, sampled 28 days after the second AZD1222 dose. Receptor source: an adult who received the AZD1222 COVID-19 vaccine.

The V gene is TRBV7-2, the J gene TRBJ2-2, with D hard to call. CDR1 SGHTA and CDR2 FQGNSA come from the germline V gene. V gave up 1 base and J gave up 1 base, with 7 bases separating them. The CDR3 totals 15 residues. The CDR3, as DNA: TGTGCCAGCAGCTTAGACTCGGGGAACACCGGGGAGCTGTTTTTT. Encoded protein: CASSLDSGNTGELFF.

This clone was observed a handful of times. The V and J genes are TRBV7-8 and TRBJ1-2, with 8 bases lining up with TRBD1. Unmatched junction bases numbered 1, after V lost 4 bases and J lost 3 bases. This CDR3 comprises 13 residues. Germline-derived CDR1 and CDR2 are SGHVS and FQNEAQ. The DNA of the CDR3 is TGTGCCAGCAGCTCGGACAGGGACTATGGCTACACCTTC. Translating it yields CASSSDRDYGYTF.

The chain has TRBV19 and TRBJ1-5; the D gene is possibly TRBD1 (5 bases). There are 15 residues in the CDR3. Germline loops: CDR1 LNHDA, CDR2 SQIVND (reference sequence). The ends were cut back, 1 base at V and 2 bases at J, with 9 bases in the middle. CDR3 coding DNA: TGTGCCAGTAGTATAGTCCAGGGCGGCAATCAGCCCCAGCATTTT. This gives the protein CASSIVQGGNQPQHF.

This chain links TRBV19 with TRBJ2-6, with D hard to call. Trimming pared 8 bases from V and 2 bases from J, leaving 13 bases between. Germline V CDR1 and CDR2: LNHDA, SQIVND (reference sequence). There are 15 residues in the CDR3. CDR3 bases: TGTGCCAGTGTGAAGGGTCCCGCTGGGGCCAACGTCCTGACTTTC. It is translated as CASVKGPAGANVLTF.

This clone was seen once. The chain combines TRBV7-9 with TRBJ1-1; D ambiguous. CDR3 length equals 14 residues. Between the trimmed V and J ends, which lost 3 bases and 1 base, there was a span of 9 bases. Germline assignment: CDR1 SEHNR and CDR2 FQNEAQ (reference sequence). For the CDR3, the DNA is TGTGCCAGCAGCTTGGTTTCTCCGAACACTGAAGCTTTCTTT. It specifies CASSLVSPNTEAFF.

The V call is TRBV28, the J call TRBJ1-2; the match to TRBD1 covers 9 bases. With V trimmed by 5 bases and J by 6 bases, 4 bases remained unmatched. Germline-derived CDR1 and CDR2 are MDHEN and SYDVKM. The CDR3 has 13 residues. DNA for the CDR3: TGTGCCAGCAGTCACGACAGGGGGAATGGCTACACCTTC. Protein sequence: CASSHDRGNGYTF.

The chain couples TRBV18 to TRBJ1-4; D is uncertain. The V and J ends lost 3 bases and 0 bases respectively, with 11 bases between them. The germline V gene encodes CDR1 KGHSH and CDR2 LQKENI. The CDR3 loop spans 16 amino acids. The CDR3 DNA reads TGTGCCAGCTCACCCAGAGAGTTTGCAACTAATGAAAAACTGTTTTTT. As protein: CASSPREFATNEKLFF.

The CDR3 coding sequence is TGTGCCAGCAGTGAATTGGGGGACAGCTATGGCTACACCTTC. It is translated as CASSELGDSYGYTF. The chain recombines TRBV6-1 with TRBJ1-2; 7 nucleotides match TRBD1. This CDR3 has 14 residues. Unmatched junction bases numbered 4, after V lost 2 bases and J lost 4 bases. Per germline, CDR1 MNHNS and CDR2 SASEGT.

This clone occurred once. The DNA for the CDR3 is TGTGCCAGCAGTGAACAAGCGGGGCGCACAGATACGCAGTATTTT. Its translation is CASSEQAGRTDTQYF. This rearrangement joins TRBV25-1 to TRBJ2-3, with 7 positions matching TRBD2. Germline V gene data show CDR1 as MGHDK and CDR2 as SYGVNS. The CDR3 covers 15 residues. J gave up 1 base and V 2 bases, and 3 bases lay outside the gene matches.

V is TRBV7-9 and J is TRBJ1-5; 8 bases align to TRBD1. The CDR3 is 14 amino acids. Germline assignment: CDR1 SEHNR and CDR2 FQNEAQ (reference sequence). V shed 5 bases, J shed 2 bases, and the junction held 2 bases outside the gene matches. The CDR3 DNA follows: TGTGCCAGCAGCCAGGGACAGGGCAATCAGCCCCAGCATTTT. This sequence encodes CASSQGQGNQPQHF.

The chain recombines TRBV10-3 with TRBJ1-2, with D uncertain. Germline loops: CDR1 ENHRY, CDR2 SYGVKD. Trimming left V 3 bases short and J 0 bases short, with 11 bases between. This CDR3 is built from 15 residues. This CDR3 is CAISDQEGPNYGYTF. CDR3 coding DNA: TGTGCCATCAGTGATCAGGAAGGTCCTAACTATGGCTACACCTTC.

This clone was picked up one time. The rearrangement uses TRBV19 and TRBJ2-1, with TRBD1 matching over 9 bases. Unmatched junction bases numbered 5, after V lost 5 bases and J lost 3 bases. Germline CDR1 LNHDA, CDR2 SQIVND (reference sequence). This CDR3 comprises 15 residues. CDR3 sequence: CASSVGTGYYNEQFF. CDR3 coding DNA: TGTGCCAGTAGTGTAGGGACAGGGTACTACAATGAGCAGTTCTTC.

In this sample, this clone turned up once. The chain employs TRBV4-3 and TRBJ2-7; tentatively, D is TRBD1 (5 bases). CDR1 is LGHNA, CDR2 YSLEER, per germline. The CDR3 sequence is 13 residues long. The V gene lost 0 bases and the J gene lost 10 bases, with 13 bases spanning the gap. The CDR3 coding sequence is TGCGCCAGCAGCCAAGAAGTTAACAGGTTCCAGTACTTC. Translation gives CASSQEVNRFQYF.

The chain uses TRBV7-9 and TRBJ1-4; TRBD1 aligns across 11 bases. Trimming took 4 bases from V and 6 from J; bases not matched to a gene: 7. Germline CDR1 and CDR2: SEHNR and FQNEAQ (reference sequence). The CDR3 consists of 16 residues. The DNA of the CDR3 is TGTGCCAGCAGCTCAAGGACAGGGGGCAGTTATGAAAAACTGTTTTTT. Translation: CASSSRTGGSYEKLFF. The full variable domain, its missing parts supplied by reference TRBV7-9 and TRBJ1-4, is DTGVSQNPRHKITKRGQNVTFRCDPISEHNRLYWYRQTLGQGPEFLTYFQNEAQLEKSRLLSDRFSAERPKGSFSTLEIQRTEQGDSAMYLCASSSRTGGSYEKLFFGSGTQLSVL.

V gene TRBV10-2 combines with J gene TRBJ1-5; D may be TRBD1 (6 bases). In germline, CDR1 is WSHSY, CDR2 SAAADI. V was trimmed by 8 bases and J by 3 bases, leaving 11 bases between them. The CDR3 length is 13 residues. CDR3 in DNA: TGCGCCAGCGGAGGACAGCTCAATCAGCCCCAGCATTTT. Translation gives CASGGQLNQPQHF.

The chain uses TRBV6-1 and TRBJ1-5, with 10 nucleotides matching TRBD1. There are 17 residues in the CDR3. The V segment lost 2 bases and the J segment 4 bases; nucleotides outside the gene matches: 8. Germline CDR1 MNHNS, CDR2 SASEGT. CDR3 nucleotide sequence: TGTGCCAGCAGTGAAATGGGACAGGGGTATGGAAATCAGCCCCAGCATTTT. Residues: CASSEMGQGYGNQPQHF.

V is TRBV14 and J is TRBJ1-1; D is possibly TRBD1 (6 bases). V was pared by 5 bases and J by 0 bases, with 10 bases between. The length of the CDR3 is 14 residues. CDR1 and CDR2 (germline): SGHDN, FVKESK. CDR3 coding DNA: TGTGCCAGCAGCATACAGGGCTTGAACACTGAAGCTTTCTTT. Its protein product is CASSIQGLNTEAFF.

This clone has a single count. The chain carries TRBV9 and TRBJ1-3; no definite D call. The CDR3 is 15 residues long. The V end was cut by 1 base, the J end by 2 bases, with 10 bases between. Germline V gene sequence: CDR1 SGDLS, CDR2 YYNGEE. The CDR3 loop reads CASSVQITPGNTIYF. Written as DNA, the CDR3 is TGTGCCAGCAGCGTACAGATCACTCCTGGAAACACCATATATTTT.

The genes are TRBV2 and TRBJ2-7, with D tentatively TRBD1 (5 bases). Trimming shortened V by 6 bases and J by 6 bases, and 18 bases separated the two germline ends. The CDR3 sequence is 14 residues long. CDR1 is SNHLY and CDR2 is FYNNEI in the germline V gene. The DNA for the CDR3 is TGTGCCAGCAGGAAGGGGCTGGAAATTGTCGAGCAGTACTTC. This sequence encodes CASRKGLEIVEQYF. The complete variable domain, with remaining parts taken from reference TRBV2 and TRBJ2-7, reads EPEVTQTPSHQVTQMGQEVILRCVPISNHLYFYWYRQILGQKVEFLVSFYNNEISEKSEIFDDQFSVERPDGSNFTLKIRSTKLEDSAMYFCASRKGLEIVEQYFGPGTRLTVT.

The gene calls are TRBV18 and TRBJ2-7; 9 bases agree with TRBD1. With V trimmed by 3 bases and J by 2 bases, 5 bases remained unmatched. From germline, CDR1 is KGHSH and CDR2 LQKENI. CDR3 length: 15 amino acids. CDR3 in amino acids: CASSPRQGGAYEQYF. CDR3 coding DNA: TGTGCCAGCTCACCGCGACAGGGGGGAGCCTACGAGCAGTACTTC. Looking up the rest from reference TRBV18 and TRBJ2-7 gives the full variable domain: NAGVMQNPRHLVRRRGQEARLRCSPMKGHSHVYWYRQLPEEGLKFMVYLQKENIIDESGMPKERFSAEFPKEGPSILRIQQVVRGDSAAYFCASSPRQGGAYEQYFGPGTRLTVT.

This clone was seen a handful of times. The chain carries TRBV6-5 and TRBJ1-1; D is uncertain. This CDR3 region has 11 residues. CDR1 is MNHEY, CDR2 SVGAGI, per germline. Trimming stripped 6 bases from V and 7 bases from J, with 9 bases between. Here the CDR3 reads CASRSPFEAFF. The CDR3 DNA reads TGTGCCAGCAGGTCTCCTTTTGAAGCTTTCTTT.

The rearrangement links TRBV5-6 to TRBJ1-4; possibly TRBD1 for D (6 bases). The CDR3 runs to 13 residues. Germline CDR1 and CDR2: SGHDT and YYEEEE. V shed 1 base and J shed 10 bases, with 11 bases lying between them. CDR3 DNA: TGTGCCAGCAGCTTGCAGGGGAGGGTAAAACTGTTTTTT. This gives the protein CASSLQGRVKLFF.

Comment on this clone: The sample has other DNA sequences that encode this CDR3 too. The J gene is TRBJ2-5, the V gene TRBV6-5; tentative D call: TRBD2 (6 bases). V was cut by 0 bases and J by 5 bases, with 13 bases left in between. Germline V gene lookup returns CDR1 MNHEY and CDR2 SVGAGI. The CDR3 is made up of 15 amino acids. The CDR3 loop is CASSYSLGTGETQYF. The CDR3 nucleotides read TGTGCCAGCAGTTACTCCCTAGGGACTGGCGAGACCCAGTACTTC.

V usage is TRBV6-1 and J usage is TRBJ2-7, with 9 bases lining up with TRBD2. Per germline, CDR1 MNHNS and CDR2 SASEGT. This CDR3 spans 15 amino acids. Trimming took 3 bases from V and 3 from J; bases not matched to a gene: 6. CDR3 nucleotide sequence: TGTGCCAGCAGTGAGACCGGGACTAGCCTCTACGAGCAGTACTTC. It yields the protein CASSETGTSLYEQYF.

This sequence joins TRBV30 and TRBJ1-2; TRBD1 agrees at 7 bases. The germline gives CDR1 GTSNPN, CDR2 SVGIG (reference sequence). J was trimmed by 4 bases and V by 3 bases; bases with no gene match: 20. The CDR3 extends over 18 amino acids. DNA of the CDR3: TGTGCCTGGAGCCGACGCGCCCACGCGGGACCAGGGGGCTATGGCTACACCTTC. It is translated as CAWSRRAHAGPGGYGYTF.

The chain joins TRBV5-1 to TRBJ2-5; D ambiguous. The CDR3 contains 13 residues. Germline CDR1 SGHRS, CDR2 YFSETQ. Trimming shortened V by 4 bases and J by 4 bases, and 11 bases separated the two germline ends. DNA of the CDR3: TGCGCCAGCAGCCATCGTGCGTCAGAGACCCAGTACTTC. This sequence encodes CASSHRASETQYF. Filled out from reference TRBV5-1 and TRBJ2-5, the complete variable domain reads KAGVTQTPRYLIKTRGQQVTLSCSPISGHRSVSWYQQTPGQGLQFLFEYFSETQRNKGNFPGRFSGRQFSNSRSEMNVSTLELGDSALYLCASSHRASETQYFGPGTRLLVL.

The chain employs TRBV4-3 and TRBJ2-2, with 9 bases lining up with TRBD2. Trimming cost V 3 bases and J 3 bases; bases outside gene matches: 5. The CDR3 consists of 16 residues. Germline V gives CDR1 LGHNA, CDR2 YSLEER. The CDR3 sequence: CASSQAGLADTGELFF. DNA for the CDR3: TGCGCCAGCAGCCAGGCGGGACTAGCCGACACCGGGGAGCTGTTTTTT.

This chain links TRBV7-6 with TRBJ1-1, with D possibly being TRBD1 (5 bases). Germline loops: CDR1 SGHVS, CDR2 FNYEAQ. V lost 4 bases, J lost 3 bases, and 15 bases lay in between. The CDR3 has 15 amino acids. This CDR3 is CASSWQDTGDTEAFF. CDR3 sequence (DNA): TGTGCCAGCAGCTGGCAGGACACCGGGGACACTGAAGCTTTCTTT. Full variable domain (rest looked up from reference TRBV7-6 and TRBJ1-1): GAGVSQSPRYKVTKRGQDVALRCDPISGHVSLYWYRQALGQGPEFLTYFNYEAQQDKSGLPNDRFSAERPEGSISTLTIQRTEQRDSAMYRCASSWQDTGDTEAFFGQGTRLTVV.

The genes are TRBV29-1 and TRBJ2-5; D call uncertain. The ends were cut back, 4 bases at V and 3 bases at J, with 9 bases in the middle. The CDR3 loop spans 12 amino acids. CDR1 is SQVTM and CDR2 is ANQGSEA in the germline V gene. The CDR3 spells CSVVLEKETQYF. CDR3 DNA sequence: TGCAGCGTTGTGTTAGAAAAAGAGACCCAGTACTTC.